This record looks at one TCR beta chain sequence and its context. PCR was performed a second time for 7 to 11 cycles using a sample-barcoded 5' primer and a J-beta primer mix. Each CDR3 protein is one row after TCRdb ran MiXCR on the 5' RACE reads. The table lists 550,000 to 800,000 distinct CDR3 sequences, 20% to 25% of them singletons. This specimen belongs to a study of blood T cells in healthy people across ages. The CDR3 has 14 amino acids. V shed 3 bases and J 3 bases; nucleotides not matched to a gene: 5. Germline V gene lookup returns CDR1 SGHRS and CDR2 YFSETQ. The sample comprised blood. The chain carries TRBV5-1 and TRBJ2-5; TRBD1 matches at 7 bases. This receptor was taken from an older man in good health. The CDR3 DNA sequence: TGCGCCAGCAGCTCCACCGGGACAGAAGAGACCCAGTACTTC. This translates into CASSSTGTEETQYF. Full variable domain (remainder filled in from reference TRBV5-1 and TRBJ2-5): KAGVTQTPRYLIKTRGQQVTLSCSPISGHRSVSWYQQTPGQGLQFLFEYFSETQRNKGNFPGRFSGRQFSNSRSEMNVSTLELGDSALYLCASSSTGTEETQYFGPGTRLLVL.